This entry lists 29 T cell receptor beta chains sequenced from one sample in a study of cytotoxic CD8 clonotypes in ibrutinib-treated CLL. Libraries were prepared by immunoSEQ multiplex PCR; TCRdb keeps only in-frame clonotypes and omits some of them. The sample lists approximately 100,000 clones; around 73% were seen once. The sample consisted of PBMCs, taken after 12 months of ibrutinib treatment. The receptors come from a human donor with chronic lymphocytic leukemia.

This chain uses TRBV2 with TRBJ1-2, with a possible D match to TRBD1 (6 bases). Germline V gene sequence: CDR1 SNHLY, CDR2 FYNNEI. The CDR3 has 16 residues. V shed 10 bases and J shed 2 bases, with 23 bases lying between them. For the CDR3, the DNA is TGTGCCACATCGGGACACCCCTCCGGGGCAAACTATGGCTACACCTTC. Translation gives CATSGHPSGANYGYTF.

The chain employs TRBV21-1 and TRBJ1-3. TRBV21-1 corresponds to a pseudogene. CDR3 size: 13 residues. CDR3 sequence (DNA): TGTGCCAGCAGCCCAGCCGGCGGGAACACCATATATTTT. It is translated as CASSPAGGNTIYF.

In the case of this clone: Other nucleotide sequences from this sample produce the same CDR3. The chain uses TRBV7-2 and TRBJ1-6; D unclear. CDR3 length equals 12 residues. Deletions cut 1 base from V and 12 bases from J, with 7 bases between. Germline V gene data show CDR1 as SGHTA and CDR2 as FQGNSA. Here the CDR3 DNA reads TGTGCCAGCAGCTTAGAGGTCGGACCCCTCCACTTT. Translation gives CASSLEVGPLHF.

The chain is built from TRBV5-1 and TRBJ1-4, with a tentative D call TRBD1 (5 bases). V lost 7 bases to trimming and J lost 7 bases, with 26 bases between them. Germline values: CDR1 SGHRS, CDR2 YFSETQ. The CDR3 length is 17 residues. CDR3: CASEQLGLGTSAEKLFF. The CDR3 DNA is TGCGCCAGCGAGCAATTAGGGCTTGGGACGTCTGCTGAAAAACTGTTTTTT.

The chain employs TRBV5-6 and TRBJ1-1, with a weak D call TRBD1 (5 bases). This CDR3 region has 12 residues. Trimming left V 0 bases short and J 8 bases short, with 8 bases between. Germline V gives CDR1 SGHDT, CDR2 YYEEEE. The CDR3 protein is CASSLGGLEAFF. CDR3 DNA sequence: TGTGCCAGCAGCTTGGGGGGGTTAGAAGCTTTCTTT.

The chain recombines TRBV27 with TRBJ2-1; 9 bases align to TRBD2. J was trimmed by 1 base and V by 5 bases; bases with no gene match: 6. Germline V gene data show CDR1 as MNHEY and CDR2 as SMNVEV (reference sequence). CDR3 size: 16 residues. CDR3 sequence reads: CASSVGLAGSYNEQFF. The DNA of the CDR3 is TGTGCCAGCAGTGTGGGACTAGCAGGATCCTACAATGAGCAGTTCTTC.

V gene TRBV29-1 combines with J gene TRBJ2-2, with TRBD1 matching 8 bases. The length of the CDR3 is 12 residues. From germline, CDR1 is SQVTM and CDR2 ANQGSEA. The ends lost 6 bases at V and 6 bases at J; junction bases unmatched: 3. This CDR3 reads CSVTRGPGELFF. For the CDR3, the DNA is TGCAGCGTAACCAGGGGGCCCGGGGAGCTGTTTTTT.

J is TRBJ2-5 and V is TRBV13; D not resolved. TRBJ2-7 matches the DNA end more closely, so the J call is doubtful. The CDR3 sequence is 13 residues long. In germline, CDR1 is PRHDT, CDR2 FYEKMQ (reference sequence). This chain's CDR3 is CASSQDISYEQYF. CDR3 sequence (DNA): TGTGCCAGCAGCCAAGACATATCCTACGAGCAGTACTTC.

This rearrangement joins TRBV4-2 to TRBJ2-5; 11 bases fit TRBD2. The V and J ends lost 3 bases and 4 bases, in that order; junction bases with no gene match: 4. The CDR3 loop spans 15 amino acids. Germline lookup yields CDR1 LGHNA and CDR2 YNFKEQ. The CDR3 sequence: CASSQGSGGVETQYF. DNA for the CDR3: TGTGCCAGCAGCCAGGGTAGCGGGGGGGTAGAGACCCAGTACTTC.

The genes are TRBV10-2 and TRBJ2-2; D not resolved. CDR3 length equals 12 residues. Germline lookup yields CDR1 WSHSY and CDR2 SAAADI. The V gene lost 7 bases and the J gene lost 1 base, with 4 bases spanning the gap. The CDR3 here is CASTKNTGELFF. In DNA form, the CDR3 reads TGCGCCAGCACCAAGAACACCGGGGAGCTGTTTTTT.

The chain employs TRBV21-1 and TRBJ2-7; the DNA was not used to check the table's D call, TRBD2. TRBV21-1 is flagged as a pseudogene. CDR3 length equals 13 residues. The CDR3 DNA follows: TGTGCCAGCAGCAAAGCGAGGCCACACGAGCAGTACTTC. Translation gives CASSKARPHEQYF.

This clone was detected only a few times. The chain is built from TRBV19 and TRBJ1-2; no clear D. Germline CDR1 LNHDA, CDR2 SQIVND (reference sequence). V lost 7 bases to trimming and J lost 0 bases, with 15 bases between them. The CDR3 is 15 residues long. The CDR3 DNA sequence: TGTGCCAGTACCGTTACCGGAGACTCTAACTATGGCTACACCTTC. Amino acid sequence: CASTVTGDSNYGYTF.

This chain joins TRBV25-1 and TRBJ2-3; 7 nucleotides align to TRBD1. Germline lookup yields CDR1 MGHDK and CDR2 SYGVNS. The CDR3 has 13 amino acids. With V trimmed by 11 bases and J by 8 bases, 13 bases remained unmatched. In nucleotides, the CDR3 is TGTGCCGGTAAGCAGGGGGTATGTGGTACGCAGTATTTT. This codes for CAGKQGVCGTQYF.

The chain links TRBV5-8 to TRBJ2-2; D tentatively fits TRBD1 or TRBD2 (6 bases each). Germline V gene data show CDR1 as SGHTS and CDR2 as YDEGEE. This CDR3 spans 14 amino acids. The V end lost 3 bases, the J end lost 5 bases, and 11 bases lay between the germline ends. CDR3 sequence (DNA): TGTGCCAGCAGCTCGGGGGCTTTTACCGGGGAGCTGTTTTTT. Protein product: CASSSGAFTGELFF.

This sequence joins TRBV7-6 and TRBJ1-6, with D possibly matching TRBD1 (5 bases). CDR3 length: 13 residues. CDR1 SGHVS and CDR2 FNYEAQ come from the germline V gene. Trimming stripped 5 bases from V and 7 bases from J, with 9 bases between. CDR3 DNA: TGTGCCAGCAGCGATCGACAGAATTCACCCCTCCACTTT. Protein product: CASSDRQNSPLHF.

The table lists this clone with a few counts. The chain uses TRBV19 and TRBJ2-1, with D uncertain. This CDR3 contains 13 residues. With 8 bases removed from V and 6 bases from J, the gap between germline ends came to 14 bases. Germline loops: CDR1 LNHDA, CDR2 SQIVND (reference sequence). The CDR3 protein is CASSSGRFNEQFF. The CDR3 coding sequence is TGTGCCAGTTCGTCGGGCAGATTCAATGAGCAGTTCTTC.

This chain connects TRBV30 to TRBJ1-2; D is unresolved. V gave up 5 bases and J gave up 4 bases, with 11 bases separating them. The CDR3 loop spans 12 amino acids. The V gene's germline CDR1 is GTSNPN and CDR2 SVGIG (reference sequence). This CDR3 reads CAWGRVGYGYTF. DNA for the CDR3: TGTGCCTGGGGGAGGGTAGGCTATGGCTACACCTTC.

V and J are TRBV28 and TRBJ1-5; D is perhaps TRBD1 (5 bases). Trimming cost V 6 bases and J 3 bases, with 15 bases left between them. The CDR3 contains 15 residues. Germline V gives CDR1 MDHEN, CDR2 SYDVKM. The CDR3 protein is CASSPSGLDNQPQHF. The CDR3, as DNA: TGTGCCAGCAGCCCTTCAGGGCTTGACAATCAGCCCCAGCATTTT.

This chain connects TRBV9 to TRBJ2-1; possible D gene TRBD1, 6 bases. The CDR3 is 14 residues long. Trimming took off 4 bases at V and 9 bases at J, with 17 bases between the two ends. Germline CDR1 is SGDLS and CDR2 is YYNGEE. CDR3 protein: CASSPSQGVGEQFF. The DNA for the CDR3 is TGTGCCAGCAGCCCTTCACAGGGCGTTGGTGAGCAGTTCTTC.

This clone occurred a few times. The chain links TRBV5-6 to TRBJ1-1; a possible D gene is TRBD1 (5 bases). The CDR3 is made up of 14 amino acids. Germline loops: CDR1 SGHDT, CDR2 YYEEEE. Trimming removed 1 base at V and 5 bases at J, with 12 bases between. The CDR3 region is CASSLSSGVTEAFF. Here the CDR3 DNA reads TGTGCCAGCAGCTTGAGTTCGGGGGTTACTGAAGCTTTCTTT.

A few counts support this clone. In DNA form, the CDR3 reads TGTGCCAGCAGGGAGGGTAGAGAGACCCAGTACTTC. Translation gives CASREGRETQYF. The V gene is TRBV9, the J gene TRBJ2-5, with D possibly TRBD2 on 6 matching bases. The CDR3 is 12 residues long. The germline V and J ends were trimmed by 5 bases and 4 bases, with 9 bases remaining between them. CDR1 SGDLS and CDR2 YYNGEE come from the germline V gene.

This chain uses TRBV4-1 with TRBJ1-3, with a weak D call TRBD1 (5 bases). This CDR3 is 17 amino acids long. Germline V gene lookup returns CDR1 MGHRA and CDR2 YSYEKL. V lost 1 base and J lost 2, with 15 bases in between. In DNA form, the CDR3 reads TGCGCCAGCAGCCAAGGAATAGAACTGGGGGCTGGAAACACCATATATTTT. Translating gives CASSQGIELGAGNTIYF.

This chain connects TRBV7-9 to TRBJ1-2; D is possibly TRBD1 (5 bases). This CDR3 has 18 residues. CDR1 and CDR2 from the germline V gene are SEHNR and FQNEAQ (reference sequence). V shed 6 bases and J shed 4 bases, with 27 bases lying between them. CDR3 DNA sequence: TGTGCCAGCAGTGCACTCCGGGGACGTTACAACCCGGGCTATGGCTACACCTTC. It translates to CASSALRGRYNPGYGYTF.

This clone was counted a few times. CDR3 loop: CASSLSSYEQYF. As DNA, the CDR3 is TGTGCCAGCAGCTTATCTAGCTACGAGCAGTACTTC. This chain uses TRBV7-3 with TRBJ2-7; D ambiguous. Germline lookup yields CDR1 SGHTA and CDR2 FQGTGA. The V end lost 2 bases, the J end lost 3 bases, and 5 bases lay between the germline ends. CDR3 size: 12 residues.

The rearrangement uses TRBV10-1 and TRBJ2-3; 10 bases agree with TRBD1. The CDR3 consists of 15 residues. With V trimmed by 4 bases and J by 3 bases, 4 bases remained unmatched. Per germline, CDR1 WNHNN and CDR2 SYGVQD (reference sequence). The CDR3: CASSGRQGATDTQYF. The CDR3 nucleotides are TGCGCCAGCAGTGGGAGACAGGGGGCGACAGATACGCAGTATTTT.

V and J are TRBV28 and TRBJ1-4; D perhaps matches TRBD1 (5 bases). V lost 7 bases and J lost 4, with 25 bases in between. CDR3 length equals 18 residues. The germline gives CDR1 MDHEN, CDR2 SYDVKM. CDR3 bases: TGTGCCAGCACCGGCTATCCGGGCGGGGCCGAGGGTAATGAAAAACTGTTTTTT. It translates to CASTGYPGGAEGNEKLFF. The variable domain in full, completed from reference TRBV28 and TRBJ1-4, reads DVKVTQSSRYLVKRTGEKVFLECVQDMDHENMFWYRQDPGLGLRLIYFSYDVKMKEKGDIPEGYSVSREKKERFSLILESASTNQTSMYLCASTGYPGGAEGNEKLFFGSGTQLSVL.

The V and J genes are TRBV6-6 and TRBJ1-2, with TRBD1 matching over 10 bases. With V trimmed by 8 bases and J by 6 bases, 6 bases remained unmatched. CDR3 length: 13 residues. The germline CDR1 and CDR2 sequences are MNHNY and SVGAGI (reference sequence). DNA of the CDR3: TGTGCCAGCTGGAGACAGGGGGCTGATGGCTACACCTTC. Protein product: CASWRQGADGYTF.

The chain links TRBV6-4 to TRBJ1-1; D gene ambiguous. Germline V gives CDR1 MRHNA, CDR2 SNTAGT. V lost 6 bases and J 5 bases, leaving 13 bases between the germline ends. There are 13 residues in the CDR3. CDR3 sequence (DNA): TGTGCCAGCAGCGTTGGAGTGGGGACTGAAGCTTTCTTT. This sequence encodes CASSVGVGTEAFF.

A single count supports this clone. V gene TRBV6-4 combines with J gene TRBJ2-1; 8 bases match TRBD2. The trim removed 6 bases at V and 8 bases at J, leaving 9 bases unmatched. Germline V gives CDR1 MRHNA, CDR2 SNTAGT. The CDR3 totals 14 residues. CDR3 sequence: CASSTNGGADEQFF. The CDR3 nucleotides read TGTGCCAGCAGCACCAACGGGGGGGCGGATGAGCAGTTCTTC.